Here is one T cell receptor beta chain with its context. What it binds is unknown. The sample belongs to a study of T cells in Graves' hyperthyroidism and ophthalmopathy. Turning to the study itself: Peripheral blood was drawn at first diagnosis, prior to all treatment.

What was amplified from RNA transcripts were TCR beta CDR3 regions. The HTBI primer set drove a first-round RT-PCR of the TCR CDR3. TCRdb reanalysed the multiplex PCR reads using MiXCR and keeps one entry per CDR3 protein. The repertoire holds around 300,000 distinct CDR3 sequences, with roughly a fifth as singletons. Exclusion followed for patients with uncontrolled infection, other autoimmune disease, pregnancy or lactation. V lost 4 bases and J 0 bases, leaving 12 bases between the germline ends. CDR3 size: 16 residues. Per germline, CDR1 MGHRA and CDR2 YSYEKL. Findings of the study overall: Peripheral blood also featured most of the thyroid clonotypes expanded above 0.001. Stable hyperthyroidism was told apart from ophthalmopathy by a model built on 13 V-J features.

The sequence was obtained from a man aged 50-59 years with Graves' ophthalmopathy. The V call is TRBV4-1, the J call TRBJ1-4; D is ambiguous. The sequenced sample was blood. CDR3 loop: CASSPRGGATNEKLFF. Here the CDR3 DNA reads TGCGCCAGCAGCCCCCGGGGTGGAGCAACTAATGAAAAACTGTTTTTT.